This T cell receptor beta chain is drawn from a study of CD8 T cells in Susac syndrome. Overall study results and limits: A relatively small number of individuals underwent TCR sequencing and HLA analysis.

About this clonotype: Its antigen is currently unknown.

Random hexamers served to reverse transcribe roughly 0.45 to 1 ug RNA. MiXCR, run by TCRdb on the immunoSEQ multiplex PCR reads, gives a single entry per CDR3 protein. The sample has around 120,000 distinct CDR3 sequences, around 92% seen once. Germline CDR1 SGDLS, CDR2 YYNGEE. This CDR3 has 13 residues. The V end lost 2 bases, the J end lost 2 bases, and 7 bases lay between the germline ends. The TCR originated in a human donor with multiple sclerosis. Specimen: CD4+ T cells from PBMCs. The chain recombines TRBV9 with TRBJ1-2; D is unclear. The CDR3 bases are TGTGCCAGCAGCGTGGGCGGGAACTATGGCTACACCTTC. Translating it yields CASSVGGNYGYTF.